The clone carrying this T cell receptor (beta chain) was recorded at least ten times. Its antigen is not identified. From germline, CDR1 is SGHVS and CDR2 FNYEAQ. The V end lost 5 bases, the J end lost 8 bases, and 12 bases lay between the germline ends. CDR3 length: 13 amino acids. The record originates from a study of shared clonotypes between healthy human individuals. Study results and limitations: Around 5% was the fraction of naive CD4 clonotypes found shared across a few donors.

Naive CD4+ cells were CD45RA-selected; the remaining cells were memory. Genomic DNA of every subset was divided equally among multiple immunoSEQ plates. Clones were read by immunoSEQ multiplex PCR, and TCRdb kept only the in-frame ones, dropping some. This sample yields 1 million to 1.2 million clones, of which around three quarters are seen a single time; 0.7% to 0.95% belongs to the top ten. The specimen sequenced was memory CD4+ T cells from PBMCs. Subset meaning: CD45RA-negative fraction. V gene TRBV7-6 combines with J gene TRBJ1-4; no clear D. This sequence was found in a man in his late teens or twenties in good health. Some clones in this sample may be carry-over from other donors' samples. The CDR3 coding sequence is TGTGCCAGCAGCATCCGGACCGGCGAAAAACTGTTTTTT. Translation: CASSIRTGEKLFF.